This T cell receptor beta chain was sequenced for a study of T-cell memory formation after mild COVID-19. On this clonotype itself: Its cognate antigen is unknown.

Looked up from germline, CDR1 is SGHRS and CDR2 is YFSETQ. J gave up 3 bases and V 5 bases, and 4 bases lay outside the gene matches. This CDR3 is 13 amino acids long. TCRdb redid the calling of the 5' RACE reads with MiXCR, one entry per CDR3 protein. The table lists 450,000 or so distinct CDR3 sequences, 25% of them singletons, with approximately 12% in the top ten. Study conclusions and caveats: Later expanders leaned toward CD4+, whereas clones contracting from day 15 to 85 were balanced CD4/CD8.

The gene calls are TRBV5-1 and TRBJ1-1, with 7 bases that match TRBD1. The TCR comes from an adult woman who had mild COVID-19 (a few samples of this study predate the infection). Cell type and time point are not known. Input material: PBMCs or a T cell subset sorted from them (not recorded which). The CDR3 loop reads CASRTGRDTEAFF. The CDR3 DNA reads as TGCGCCAGCAGGACAGGGAGAGACACTGAAGCTTTCTTT.